The clone carrying this T cell receptor beta chain occurred once. This specimen belongs to a study of blood T cell repertoires in COVID-19. The length of the CDR3 is 14 residues. Trimming removed 7 bases from V and 3 bases from J; junction bases left unmatched: 6. Germline V lookup: CDR1 MNHEY, CDR2 SVGAGI. Using immunoSEQ multiplex PCR, the repertoire was profiled, and TCRdb retains in-frame clones only, with some absent. The sample lists hundreds of thousands of clones; under 90% were seen once. The clonotype comes from a woman between 25 and 40 years old who had recovered from COVID-19. The V and J genes are TRBV6-5 and TRBJ2-5; 9 bases are a match to TRBD2. Source material: PBMCs or T cells enriched from blood (not recorded which). CDR3 DNA sequence: TGTGCCAGCAAGCTCGCGGGAGGGAAAGAGACCCAGTACTTC. Its protein is CASKLAGGKETQYF.